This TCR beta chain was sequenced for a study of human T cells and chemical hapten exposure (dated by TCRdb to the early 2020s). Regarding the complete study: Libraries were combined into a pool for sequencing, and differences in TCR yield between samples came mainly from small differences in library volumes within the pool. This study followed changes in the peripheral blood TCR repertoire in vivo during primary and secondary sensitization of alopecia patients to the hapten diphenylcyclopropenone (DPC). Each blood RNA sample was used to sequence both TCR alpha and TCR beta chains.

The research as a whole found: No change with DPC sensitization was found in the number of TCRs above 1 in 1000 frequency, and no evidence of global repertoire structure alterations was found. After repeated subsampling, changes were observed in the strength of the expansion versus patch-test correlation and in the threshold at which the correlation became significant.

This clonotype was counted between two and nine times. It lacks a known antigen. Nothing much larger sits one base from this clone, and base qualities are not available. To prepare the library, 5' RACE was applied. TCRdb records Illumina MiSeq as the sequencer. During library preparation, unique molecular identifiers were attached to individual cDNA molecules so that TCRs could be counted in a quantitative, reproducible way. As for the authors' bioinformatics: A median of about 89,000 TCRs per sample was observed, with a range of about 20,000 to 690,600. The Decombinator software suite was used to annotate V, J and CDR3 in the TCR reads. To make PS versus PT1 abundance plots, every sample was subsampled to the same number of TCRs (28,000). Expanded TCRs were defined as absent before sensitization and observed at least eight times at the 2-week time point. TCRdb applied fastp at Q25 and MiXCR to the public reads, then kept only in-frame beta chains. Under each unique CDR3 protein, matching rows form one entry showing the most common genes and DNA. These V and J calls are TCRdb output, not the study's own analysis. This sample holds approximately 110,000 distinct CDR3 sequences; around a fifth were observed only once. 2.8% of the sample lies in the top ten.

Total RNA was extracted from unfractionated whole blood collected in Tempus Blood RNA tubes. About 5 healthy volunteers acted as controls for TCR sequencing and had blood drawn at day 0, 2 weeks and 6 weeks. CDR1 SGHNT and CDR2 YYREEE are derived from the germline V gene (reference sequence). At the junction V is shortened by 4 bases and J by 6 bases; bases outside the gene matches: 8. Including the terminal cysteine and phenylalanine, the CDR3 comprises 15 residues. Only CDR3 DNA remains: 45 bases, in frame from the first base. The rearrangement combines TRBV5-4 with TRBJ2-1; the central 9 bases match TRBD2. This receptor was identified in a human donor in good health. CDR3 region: CASSRAGGLPNEQFF. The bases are TGTGCCAGCAGCCGAGCGGGAGGCCTTCCCAATGAGCAGTTCTTC.